This T cell receptor (beta chain) was identified in a study of beta chain features in type 1 diabetes. Whole-study findings and limits: In every one of the four CD4+ subsets, TCRB CDR3s were moderately but significantly shorter in Type 1 diabetes patients.

The entirety of the isolated RNA underwent reverse transcription, so expressed TCRB transcripts were sequenced. Sequenced by immunoSEQ multiplex PCR; TCRdb stores in-frame clones only, minus some. The sample includes some 660,000 clones, about an eighth of them seen just once. Central memory, naive, regulatory and stem cell-like memory CD4+ cells were sorted by CD45RO/CCR7/CD25/CD127/CD95/CD27. This clone was seen more than once but under ten times. Its specificity is unknown. This TCR came from a man younger than 30 with type 1 diabetes. The sample comprised naive CD4+ T cells from blood.

CDR3 coding DNA: TGTGCCAGCAGCTTATATTCGGGGATGGGTGGCTACGAGCAGTACTTC. This translates into CASSLYSGMGGYEQYF. This chain connects TRBV7-2 to TRBJ2-7; possibly TRBD2 for D (5 bases). The V gene lost 2 bases and the J gene lost 3 bases, with 17 bases spanning the gap. This CDR3 is built from 16 residues. The germline gives CDR1 SGHTA, CDR2 FQGNSA.